The 25 T cell receptor beta chains listed next were all sequenced from one sample in a study of control samples from healthy donors and cancer patients. Method: immunoSEQ multiplex PCR; TCRdb's copy keeps in-frame clones and lacks some. The data hold about 170,000 clones, with 91% observed a single time. Material for sequencing was blood. These receptors were obtained from a woman aged 40-49 years in good health.

The CDR3 coding sequence is TGTGCCAGCAGTTACTCGACGGACTACAATGAGCAGTTCTTC. Residues: CASSYSTDYNEQFF. The genes are TRBV6-2 or TRBV6-3 and TRBJ2-1, with D uncertain. The CDR3 has 14 residues. In germline, CDR1 is MNHEY, CDR2 SVGEGT. The V and J ends lost 0 bases and 3 bases respectively, with 6 bases between them.

V gene TRBV27 combines with J gene TRBJ1-3; D perhaps matches TRBD1 (5 bases). This CDR3 has 15 amino acids. Trimming left V 6 bases short and J 4 bases short, with 16 bases between. Germline CDR1 is MNHEY and CDR2 is SMNVEV (reference sequence). The DNA for the CDR3 is TGTGCCAGCAGCCACAACGGGGGAACAGGAAACACCATATATTTT. The encoded protein is CASSHNGGTGNTIYF.

CDR3 sequence: CASSLDYQETQYF. The CDR3 nucleotides read TGCGCCAGCAGCTTGGACTACCAAGAGACCCAGTACTTC. V usage is TRBV5-1 and J usage is TRBJ2-5; no reliable D call. V lost 0 bases and J 0 bases, leaving 3 bases between the germline ends. There are 13 residues in the CDR3. The germline V gene encodes CDR1 SGHRS and CDR2 YFSETQ.

The V and J genes are TRBV10-1 and TRBJ2-5; 14 nucleotides match TRBD2. CDR1 is WNHNN, CDR2 SYGVQD, per germline (reference sequence). Germline trimming cut 4 bases from V and 7 bases from J; bases unmatched to any gene: 14. There are 18 residues in the CDR3. Here the CDR3 reads CASSAGLAGGSLGVTQYF. CDR3 coding DNA: TGCGCCAGCAGTGCCGGACTAGCGGGGGGAAGTTTGGGTGTGACCCAGTACTTC.

The chain joins TRBV28 to TRBJ2-7; a weak D match, TRBD1 (6 bases). The CDR3 is made up of 15 amino acids. From germline, CDR1 is MDHEN and CDR2 SYDVKM. Trimming cost V 7 bases and J 4 bases, with 20 bases left between them. CDR3 in DNA: TGTGCCAGCACCCCCGGTGAGGGGGAATTGTACGAGCAGTACTTC. It is translated as CASTPGEGELYEQYF.

The chain uses TRBV5-1 and TRBJ1-3; the D gene is possibly TRBD1 (5 bases). V lost 4 bases and J lost 2, with 13 bases in between. Germline-derived CDR1 and CDR2 are SGHRS and YFSETQ. The CDR3 runs 15 residues. The CDR3 protein is CASSGDVGAGNTIYF. Here the CDR3 DNA reads TGCGCCAGCAGCGGAGACGTGGGGGCTGGAAACACCATATATTTT. The whole variable domain, filled in from reference TRBV5-1 and TRBJ1-3, reads KAGVTQTPRYLIKTRGQQVTLSCSPISGHRSVSWYQQTPGQGLQFLFEYFSETQRNKGNFPGRFSGRQFSNSRSEMNVSTLELGDSALYLCASSGDVGAGNTIYFGEGSWLTVV.

The chain links TRBV9 to TRBJ2-1, with D uncertain. The V end was cut by 0 bases, the J end by 6 bases, with 4 bases between. Germline CDR1 reads SGDLS; CDR2 reads YYNGEE. The CDR3 length is 12 residues. CDR3 DNA: TGTGCCAGCAGCGTAGAAAGCAATGAGCAGTTCTTC. Protein: CASSVESNEQFF.

The chain uses TRBV7-2 and TRBJ2-3; tentatively, D is TRBD2 (6 bases). The CDR3 is 16 amino acids. V lost 3 bases and J 5 bases, leaving 18 bases between the germline ends. CDR1 and CDR2 (germline): SGHTA, FQGNSA. The chain's CDR3 is CASSLSGSGWGDTQYF. The CDR3 nucleotides are TGTGCCAGCAGCTTGAGTGGCAGCGGGTGGGGAGATACGCAGTATTTT. Based on the CDR3 plus reference TRBV7-2 and TRBJ2-3, the full variable domain is GAGVSQSPSNKVTEKGKDVELRCDPISGHTALYWYRQSLGQGLEFLIYFQGNSAPDKSGLPSDRFSAERTGGSVSTLTIQRTQQEDSAVYLCASSLSGSGWGDTQYFGPGTRLTVL.

The rearrangement links TRBV1 to TRBJ2-2. TRBV1 is a documented pseudogene. The CDR3 consists of 16 residues. The CDR3 DNA reads TGCACCAGCAGCCTATTTTGTGGGGGGAACACCGGGGAGCTGTTTTTT. It specifies CTSSLFCGGNTGELFF.

This clone was counted a single time. Other DNA sequences in the same sample also yield this CDR3. This chain links TRBV5-6 with TRBJ2-6; D may match TRBD1 or TRBD2 (5 bases each). CDR3 length: 15 residues. Trimming took 1 base from V and 4 from J, leaving 9 bases between them. From germline, CDR1 is SGHDT and CDR2 YYEEEE. The CDR3 DNA is TGTGCCAGCAGCTTGACGGGGCGGGGGGCCAACGTCCTGACTTTC. Translated: CASSLTGRGANVLTF.

The chain uses TRBV7-6 and TRBJ2-7; 8 bases fit TRBD2. J gave up 6 bases and V 5 bases, and 12 bases lay outside the gene matches. The CDR3 loop spans 15 amino acids. Germline V gene data show CDR1 as SGHVS and CDR2 as FNYEAQ. CDR3 region: CASSTSSGLAREQYF. CDR3 sequence (DNA): TGTGCCAGCAGCACCTCTTCTGGACTAGCCCGCGAGCAGTACTTC.

This clone has just one count. The V call is TRBV5-1, the J call TRBJ2-3; no clear D. The CDR3 consists of 14 residues. Germline loops: CDR1 SGHRS, CDR2 YFSETQ. Trimming took off 1 base at V and 2 bases at J, with 8 bases between the two ends. DNA of the CDR3: TGCGCCAGCAGCTTGTCGGCCCCCACAGATACGCAGTATTTT. It translates to CASSLSAPTDTQYF.

This chain links TRBV7-9 with TRBJ2-7, with 7 bases that match TRBD2. The V segment lost 2 bases and the J segment 3 bases; nucleotides outside the gene matches: 1. Germline CDR1 reads SEHNR; CDR2 reads FQNEAQ (reference sequence). The length of the CDR3 is 13 residues. Here the CDR3 reads CASSLPGGYEQYF. CDR3 DNA: TGTGCCAGCAGCTTACCGGGGGGCTACGAGCAGTACTTC.

J is TRBJ2-5 and V is TRBV29-1, with TRBD2 matching 15 bases. Germline CDR1 SQVTM, CDR2 ANQGSEA. After removal of 6 bases from V and 2 bases from J, the junction contained 4 bases not matched to a gene. CDR3 size: 15 residues. The CDR3 DNA is TGCAGCGTGTGGACTAGCGGGGGGGCACAAGAGACCCAGTACTTC. As protein: CSVWTSGGAQETQYF.

This chain connects TRBV5-4 to TRBJ2-3, with 8 bases matching TRBD2. Germline CDR1 is SGHNT and CDR2 is YYREEE (reference sequence). V trimming: 2 bases; J trimming: 5 bases; junction bases outside the gene matches: 10. CDR3 length: 16 residues. Here the CDR3 DNA reads TGTGCCAGCAGCTTAATAACCGGGGGGGCCAGAGATACGCAGTATTTT. This sequence encodes CASSLITGGARDTQYF. Full variable domain (remainder filled in from reference TRBV5-4 and TRBJ2-3): ETGVTQSPTHLIKTRGQQVTLRCSSQSGHNTVSWYQQALGQGPQFIFQYYREEENGRGNFPPRFSGLQFPNYSSELNVNALELDDSALYLCASSLITGGARDTQYFGPGTRLTVL.

This CDR3 is CASSYQKEGELFF. CDR3 bases: TGTGCCAGCAGTTACCAGAAGGAGGGGGAGCTGTTTTTT. This sequence joins TRBV6-6 and TRBJ2-2; D not certain. The ends were cut back, 2 bases at V and 8 bases at J, with 9 bases in the middle. Germline assignment: CDR1 MNHNY and CDR2 SVGAGI (reference sequence). This CDR3 comprises 13 residues.

This chain uses TRBV10-1 with TRBJ2-7; D not resolved. The CDR3 is 12 residues long. Germline V gene data show CDR1 as WNHNN and CDR2 as SYGVQD (reference sequence). With 3 bases removed from V and 9 bases from J, the gap between germline ends came to 12 bases. The CDR3 DNA reads as TGCGCCAGCAGTGATGTTTCGTCAGTGCAGTACTTC. Translating it yields CASSDVSSVQYF.

The chain is built from TRBV6-1 and TRBJ1-4; the D is unclear. CDR3 length equals 14 residues. Germline values: CDR1 MNHNS, CDR2 SASEGT. V lost 2 bases and J lost 9, with 13 bases in between. The CDR3 DNA sequence: TGTGCCAGCAGTGAAACGGGGTCTCGGCAAAAACTGTTTTTT. It specifies CASSETGSRQKLFF.

CDR3 bases: TGCGCCAGCAGCTTGGCCGGGGGAGCCTACGAGCAGTACTTC. The encoded protein is CASSLAGGAYEQYF. The V call is TRBV5-1, the J call TRBJ2-7; a weak D match, TRBD2 (6 bases). Trimming removed 0 bases from V and 2 bases from J, with 9 bases in between. CDR3 length: 14 residues. Germline lookup yields CDR1 SGHRS and CDR2 YFSETQ. Complete variable domain (other parts from reference TRBV5-1 and TRBJ2-7): KAGVTQTPRYLIKTRGQQVTLSCSPISGHRSVSWYQQTPGQGLQFLFEYFSETQRNKGNFPGRFSGRQFSNSRSEMNVSTLELGDSALYLCASSLAGGAYEQYFGPGTRLTVT.

The gene calls are TRBV6-5 and TRBJ2-5, with TRBD2 matching over 11 bases. V shed 11 bases and J 4 bases; nucleotides not matched to a gene: 6. From germline, CDR1 is MNHEY and CDR2 SVGAGI. The CDR3 loop spans 13 amino acids. The CDR3 region has the DNA TGTGCCTCACAACTAGCGGGGGTAGAGACCCAGTACTTC. This gives the protein CASQLAGVETQYF.

The chain has TRBV2 and TRBJ2-2, with a possible D match to TRBD2 (6 bases). Germline values: CDR1 SNHLY, CDR2 FYNNEI. With 7 bases removed from V and 4 bases from J, the gap between germline ends came to 13 bases. The CDR3 is made up of 14 amino acids. This CDR3 reads CASMGGTGTGELFF. Here the CDR3 DNA reads TGTGCCAGCATGGGGGGAACAGGCACCGGGGAGCTGTTTTTT.

The chain recombines TRBV15 with TRBJ2-1; 9 nucleotides line up with TRBD1. Per germline, CDR1 LNHNV and CDR2 YYDKDF (reference sequence). This CDR3 contains 14 residues. V was pared by 6 bases and J by 9 bases, with 9 bases of the junction left unmatched. In DNA, the CDR3 is TGTGCCACCAGGGGGACAGGGAGTTTAGGTGAGCAGTTCTTC. Translated: CATRGTGSLGEQFF. The full variable domain, rest sourced from reference TRBV15 and TRBJ2-1, is DAMVIQNPRYQVTQFGKPVTLSCSQTLNHNVMYWYQQKSSQAPKLLFHYYDKDFNNEADTPDNFQSRRPNTSFCFLDIRSPGLGDTAMYLCATRGTGSLGEQFFGPGTRLTVL.

The V and J genes are TRBV29-1 and TRBJ2-5, with no clear D. The germline CDR1 and CDR2 sequences are SQVTM and ANQGSEA. The CDR3 consists of 12 residues. V gave up 4 bases and J gave up 2 bases, with 8 bases separating them. DNA of the CDR3: TGCAGCGTTGTAGAAGGACAAGAGACCCAGTACTTC. As protein: CSVVEGQETQYF.

This clone was seen a single time. Relative to the germline gene, one junction end is altered; a read error may explain this. V is TRBV12-3 or TRBV12-4 and J is TRBJ1-1; TRBD1 is a possible D gene (5 bases). CDR3 length: 10 residues. Here the CDR3 DNA reads TGTGCCAGCAGTGATGCAATGGGGGAATTT. Its protein is CASSDAMGEF.

The gene calls are TRBV7-9 and TRBJ2-4; tentatively, D is TRBD1 or TRBD2 (5 bases each). The ends were cut back, 8 bases at V and 8 bases at J, with 22 bases in the middle. The germline CDR1 and CDR2 sequences are SEHNR and FQNEAQ (reference sequence). This CDR3 is built from 15 residues. In DNA, the CDR3 is TGTGCCAGCGATCGAGAAGGGGCCCGAGGGGACATTCAGTACTTC. It translates to CASDREGARGDIQYF.